Listed here are 31 T cell receptor beta chains from one sample, sequenced in a study of blood T cell repertoires in COVID-19 (dated by TCRdb to the early 2020s). The method behind the library was the immunoSEQ multiplex PCR assay. The table comes from immuneACCESS by way of TCRdb, which keeps in-frame sequences with V and J called. Part of the clones is missing from these tables; in studies checked, under half for an unresolved V gene and the rest for unknown reasons. Here the sample has around 200,000 clones; 86% occur a single time. The top ten hold 3% to 4% of the sample. The sample consisted of peripheral blood. The receptor source for this set is a man aged 65-85 years with acute or convalescent COVID-19.

In its sample, this clone was seen once. The chain employs TRBV2 and TRBJ2-3; TRBD2 might be the D (5 bases). The length of the CDR3 is 15 residues. Germline assignment: CDR1 SNHLY and CDR2 FYNNEI. With 0 bases removed from V and 3 bases from J, the gap between germline ends came to 10 bases. CDR3 sequence: CASSEARVSTDTQYF. CDR3 nucleotides: TGTGCCAGCAGTGAAGCGAGGGTTTCGACAGATACGCAGTATTTT.

This clone was seen a few times. The rearrangement uses TRBV28 and TRBJ2-2; possible D gene TRBD2, 7 bases. V gave up 1 base and J gave up 6 bases, with 15 bases separating them. In germline, CDR1 is MDHEN, CDR2 SYDVKM. CDR3 size: 16 residues. CDR3 sequence (DNA): TGTGCCAGCAGTTTATTAGGGGGGGAAACGGCCGGGGAGCTGTTTTTT. This sequence encodes CASSLLGGETAGELFF.

V usage is TRBV6-5 and J usage is TRBJ1-2; D is ambiguous. Germline V gene lookup returns CDR1 MNHEY and CDR2 SVGAGI. The V end was cut by 1 base, the J end by 8 bases, with 14 bases between. The CDR3 length is 14 residues. The CDR3 loop reads CASSYLTNRAGYTF. The CDR3 coding sequence is TGTGCCAGCAGTTACTTGACAAACCGCGCGGGCTACACCTTC.

The rearrangement joins TRBV27 to TRBJ1-5; D is perhaps TRBD1 (5 bases). Germline assignment: CDR1 MNHEY and CDR2 SMNVEV (reference sequence). The CDR3 has 13 residues. V lost 5 bases, J lost 3 bases, and 8 bases lay in between. This CDR3 is CASSQGINQPQHF. The CDR3 nucleotides are TGTGCCAGCAGTCAGGGCATCAATCAGCCCCAGCATTTT.

The rearrangement uses TRBV7-3 and TRBJ2-2, with D unresolved. From germline, CDR1 is SGHTA and CDR2 FQGTGA. The CDR3 covers 12 residues. Trimming took off 4 bases at V and 8 bases at J, with 8 bases between the two ends. The CDR3 nucleotides are TGTGCCAGCAGCTCTACCGGTGGGGAGCTGTTTTTT. Translating gives CASSSTGGELFF.

As to this clone: Additional DNA sequences in this sample encode the identical CDR3. The chain employs TRBV7-3 and TRBJ1-1; D possibly corresponds to TRBD1 (6 bases). Germline CDR1 and CDR2: SGHTA and FQGTGA. There are 13 residues in the CDR3. V was pared by 6 bases and J by 1 base, with 9 bases between. CDR3 DNA: TGTGCCAGCAGTTCACAGGGGAACACTGAAGCTTTCTTT. It yields the protein CASSSQGNTEAFF. Variable domain in full (rest from reference TRBV7-3 and TRBJ1-1): GAGVSQTPSNKVTEKGKYVELRCDPISGHTALYWYRQSLGQGPEFLIYFQGTGAADDSGLPNDRFFAVRPEGSVSTLKIQRTERGDSAVYLCASSSQGNTEAFFGQGTRLTVV.

The rearrangement uses TRBV20-1 and TRBJ1-6, with 7 nucleotides matching TRBD1. Germline CDR1 reads DFQATT; CDR2 reads SNEGSKA (reference sequence). V lost 3 bases to trimming and J lost 8 bases; unmatched junction nucleotides: 10. The CDR3 runs 15 residues. This CDR3 reads CSASTGEEGDSPLHF. The CDR3 DNA is TGCAGTGCTAGTACAGGGGAAGAGGGTGATTCACCCCTCCACTTT.

The chain couples TRBV29-1 to TRBJ1-1; no clear D gene. The CDR3 sequence is 12 residues long. Germline assignment: CDR1 SQVTM and CDR2 ANQGSEA. V lost 7 bases to trimming and J lost 7 bases, with 16 bases between them. The CDR3 bases are TGCAGCGCAACTAAGCCGGCGGGTGAAGCTTTCTTT. Its translation: CSATKPAGEAFF.

The J gene is TRBJ1-2, the V gene TRBV18; a possible D gene is TRBD1 (5 bases). The CDR3 covers 14 residues. Germline V gene lookup returns CDR1 KGHSH and CDR2 LQKENI. Trimming pared 3 bases from V and 4 bases from J, leaving 12 bases between. CDR3 in amino acids: CASSPDQGSYGYTF. The DNA of the CDR3 is TGTGCCAGCTCACCGGATCAGGGTAGCTATGGCTACACCTTC.

As DNA, the CDR3 is TGTGCCAGCAGCTTACGCCTGGGACTGGGTACCCCTGAAGCTTTCTTT. Amino acid sequence: CASSLRLGLGTPEAFF. The gene calls are TRBV7-8 and TRBJ1-1; the D gene is possibly TRBD1 (5 bases). Germline-derived CDR1 and CDR2 are SGHVS and FQNEAQ. The CDR3 runs 16 residues. V gave up 2 bases and J gave up 6 bases, with 19 bases separating them.

The J gene is TRBJ1-2, the V gene TRBV30; the match to TRBD1 covers 12 bases. Per the germline V gene, CDR1 is GTSNPN and CDR2 is SVGIG (reference sequence). The CDR3 length is 14 residues. Trimming took 6 bases from V and 7 from J; bases not matched to a gene: 9. CDR3 sequence reads: CACPPGQGASGYTF. The CDR3 DNA follows: TGTGCCTGCCCACCGGGACAGGGGGCCAGTGGCTACACCTTC.

The chain combines TRBV13 with TRBJ2-3; 9 bases are a match to TRBD2. After removal of 5 bases from V and 1 base from J, the junction contained 4 bases not matched to a gene. This CDR3 is 15 amino acids long. Germline CDR1 reads PRHDT; CDR2 reads FYEKMQ (reference sequence). DNA for the CDR3: TGTGCCAGCAGCGCGCGGACTAGCGGCACAGATACGCAGTATTTT. This codes for CASSARTSGTDTQYF.

The chain joins TRBV19 to TRBJ1-6; 8 nucleotides agree with TRBD1. Germline V gene data show CDR1 as LNHDA and CDR2 as SQIVND (reference sequence). CDR3 length equals 14 residues. After removal of 4 bases from V and 8 bases from J, the junction contained 4 bases not matched to a gene. The chain's CDR3 is CASSTDRGYSPLHF. CDR3 nucleotide sequence: TGTGCCAGTAGTACCGACAGGGGATATTCACCCCTCCACTTT.

Points on this clone: Compared with germline, one end of the junction differs, possibly owing to a read error. V is TRBV5-1 and J is TRBJ2-7; D is undetermined. This CDR3 has 15 residues. The germline V gene encodes CDR1 SGHRS and CDR2 YFSETQ. CDR3 nucleotide sequence: TGCGCCAGCAGTCAAATGGCCAAATCCTCCGACGAGCAGTACTTC. Amino acid sequence: CASSQMAKSSDEQYF. Drawing the rest from reference TRBV5-1 and TRBJ2-7, the complete variable domain is KAGVTQTPRYLIKTRGQQVTLSCSPISGHRSVSWYQQTPGQGLQFLFEYFSETQRNKGNFPGRFSGRQFSNSRSEMNVSTLELGDSALYLCASSQMAKSSDEQYFGPGTRLTVT.

The rearrangement links TRBV6-1 to TRBJ1-5; D ambiguous. Germline values: CDR1 MNHNS, CDR2 SASEGT. The length of the CDR3 is 14 residues. V lost 2 bases to trimming and J lost 2 bases, with 7 bases between them. The CDR3 coding sequence is TGTGCCAGCAGTGAACAGAGGGGCAATCAGCCCCAGCATTTT. This sequence encodes CASSEQRGNQPQHF.

This clone appeared a single time. The chain recombines TRBV15 with TRBJ2-7, with TRBD1 matching over 8 bases. V was pared by 1 base and J by 2 bases, with 4 bases of the junction left unmatched. The germline CDR1 and CDR2 sequences are LNHNV and YYDKDF (reference sequence). The CDR3 sequence is 15 residues long. CDR3 DNA: TGTGCCACCAGCAGAGCCCCAGGGGGCCCCTACGAGCAGTACTTC. Encoded protein: CATSRAPGGPYEQYF.

This clone was detected once. The gene calls are TRBV6-5 and TRBJ1-6; 9 bases agree with TRBD1. V was clipped by 6 bases and J by 9 bases; unmatched bases: 3. The CDR3 is 13 amino acids. Germline CDR1 reads MNHEY; CDR2 reads SVGAGI. CDR3: CASRRQGVSPLHF. CDR3 in DNA: TGTGCCAGCAGGAGACAGGGGGTTTCACCCCTCCACTTT.

V gene TRBV7-8 combines with J gene TRBJ2-5, with 11 bases aligning to TRBD2. Trimming removed 1 base from V and 9 bases from J; junction bases left unmatched: 4. This CDR3 spans 14 amino acids. The germline V gene encodes CDR1 SGHVS and CDR2 FQNEAQ. The CDR3 loop reads CASSLGLAGTPQYF. In DNA, the CDR3 is TGTGCCAGCAGCTTAGGACTAGCGGGGACCCCCCAGTACTTC.

J is TRBJ1-2 and V is TRBV7-3; the match to TRBD1 covers 7 bases. Germline V gene sequence: CDR1 SGHTA, CDR2 FQGTGA. After removal of 4 bases from V and 3 bases from J, the junction contained 2 bases not matched to a gene. The CDR3 has 13 residues. CDR3 in DNA: TGTGCCAGCAGCTCGGGACAGCACTATGGCTACACCTTC. Translated, it gives CASSSGQHYGYTF.

The chain joins TRBV28 to TRBJ2-1; 8 bases fit TRBD2. Trimming at V came to 3 bases and at J to 7 bases, leaving 14 bases not matched to a gene. This CDR3 region has 17 residues. Per the germline V gene, CDR1 is MDHEN and CDR2 is SYDVKM. The CDR3 is CASSFPAASGRSNEQFF. CDR3 bases: TGTGCCAGCAGTTTCCCCGCCGCTAGCGGGCGTTCAAATGAGCAGTTCTTC. Together with reference TRBV28 and TRBJ2-1, the CDR3 gives the full variable domain: DVKVTQSSRYLVKRTGEKVFLECVQDMDHENMFWYRQDPGLGLRLIYFSYDVKMKEKGDIPEGYSVSREKKERFSLILESASTNQTSMYLCASSFPAASGRSNEQFFGPGTRLTVL.

V and J are TRBV4-2 and TRBJ2-1; 10 bases are a match to TRBD2. V shed 4 bases and J 4 bases; nucleotides not matched to a gene: 4. CDR1 is LGHNA and CDR2 is YNFKEQ in the germline V gene. The CDR3 extends over 15 amino acids. The CDR3 bases are TGTGCCAGCAGCCGAGAGCGGGGGGGGTACAATGAGCAGTTCTTC. This gives the protein CASSRERGGYNEQFF.

The rearrangement links TRBV2 to TRBJ2-2, with D possibly matching TRBD2 (7 bases). Germline assignment: CDR1 SNHLY and CDR2 FYNNEI. The length of the CDR3 is 16 residues. V was cut by 4 bases and J by 3 bases, with 15 bases left in between. DNA of the CDR3: TGTGCCAGCAGTGTTGGGTTGCGGGGGCACACCGGGGAGCTGTTTTTT. It specifies CASSVGLRGHTGELFF.

The chain carries TRBV27 and TRBJ2-7; D unresolved. V dropped 5 bases and J dropped 1 base, with 18 bases sitting between them. The germline V gene has CDR1 MNHEY and CDR2 SMNVEV (reference sequence). CDR3 length equals 16 residues. The CDR3 DNA reads as TGTGCCAGCAGTACGAACCCAGGTACCAATTCCTACGAGCAGTACTTC. As protein: CASSTNPGTNSYEQYF.

This chain connects TRBV13 to TRBJ2-5, with TRBD1 matching 8 bases. The CDR3 is made up of 16 amino acids. Looked up from germline, CDR1 is PRHDT and CDR2 is FYEKMQ (reference sequence). The junction had 11 bases not matched to a gene; V was cut back by 5 bases and J by 3 bases. The CDR3 region has the DNA TGTGCCAGCAGCCCGGGGCTGGCGACAGGGGAAGAGACCCAGTACTTC. As protein: CASSPGLATGEETQYF. The full variable domain, rest sourced from reference TRBV13 and TRBJ2-5, is AAGVIQSPRHLIKEKRETATLKCYPIPRHDTVYWYQQGPGQDPQFLISFYEKMQSDKGSIPDRFSAQQFSDYHSELNMSSLELGDSALYFCASSPGLATGEETQYFGPGTRLLVL.

This clone was detected once. V gene TRBV9 combines with J gene TRBJ1-4; TRBD1 might be the D (5 bases). This CDR3 region has 14 residues. V dropped 0 bases and J dropped 8 bases, with 11 bases sitting between them. CDR1 and CDR2 from the germline V gene are SGDLS and YYNGEE. This chain's CDR3 is CASSVEKGEEKLFF. CDR3 sequence (DNA): TGTGCCAGCAGCGTAGAAAAAGGGGAAGAAAAACTGTTTTTT.

The chain is built from TRBV7-9 and TRBJ1-2, with 8 positions matching TRBD1. In germline, CDR1 is SEHNR, CDR2 FQNEAQ (reference sequence). The CDR3 length is 14 residues. J lost 4 bases, V lost 3 bases, and 4 bases had no gene match. For the CDR3, the DNA is TGTGCCAGCAGCTTCGGGACAGGACCCTATGGCTACACCTTC. Translated, it gives CASSFGTGPYGYTF.

V usage is TRBV7-2 and J usage is TRBJ1-1; D gene unclear. CDR1 and CDR2 from the germline V gene are SGHTA and FQGNSA. Deletions cut 4 bases from V and 5 bases from J, with 11 bases between. The CDR3 loop spans 13 amino acids. The CDR3 DNA sequence: TGTGCCAGCAGCTACCTAAGTGAGACTGAAGCTTTCTTT. It codes for CASSYLSETEAFF.

This clone was seen a handful of times. The rearrangement links TRBV7-2 to TRBJ1-5; a possible D gene is TRBD1 (6 bases). Trimming cost V 5 bases and J 7 bases, with 12 bases left between them. The CDR3 length is 13 residues. Per the germline V gene, CDR1 is SGHTA and CDR2 is FQGNSA. The CDR3 DNA reads TGTGCCAGCAGCGCGGACAGTTTCCAGCCCCAGCATTTT. Amino acids: CASSADSFQPQHF.

The sample holds one count of this clone. V and J are TRBV7-2 and TRBJ1-2; 7 bases agree with TRBD1. Germline V gene sequence: CDR1 SGHTA, CDR2 FQGNSA. The CDR3 extends over 14 amino acids. V gave up 3 bases and J gave up 0 bases; unmatched junction bases: 1. CDR3 DNA sequence: TGTGCCAGCAGCTTCGGGACAGCTAACTATGGCTACACCTTC. Translation: CASSFGTANYGYTF. The variable domain in full, with the rest retrieved from reference TRBV7-2 and TRBJ1-2, is GAGVSQSPSNKVTEKGKDVELRCDPISGHTALYWYRQSLGQGLEFLIYFQGNSAPDKSGLPSDRFSAERTGGSVSTLTIQRTQQEDSAVYLCASSFGTANYGYTFGSGTRLTVV.

This clone was counted between two and nine times. The chain carries TRBV11-1 and TRBJ2-3; D is ambiguous. Germline CDR1 SGHAT, CDR2 FQDESV (reference sequence). CDR3 size: 14 residues. V lost 4 bases and J lost 4, with 12 bases in between. The chain's CDR3 is CASSSRPGPDTQYF. CDR3 sequence (DNA): TGTGCCAGCAGCTCCAGACCGGGTCCAGATACGCAGTATTTT.

The chain employs TRBV5-1 and TRBJ2-2, with TRBD2 matching 12 bases. Germline V gene data show CDR1 as SGHRS and CDR2 as YFSETQ. The CDR3 is made up of 16 amino acids. V lost 4 bases to trimming and J lost 6 bases; unmatched junction nucleotides: 7. CDR3 DNA sequence: TGCGCCAGCAGCCCCCTAGCGGGAGGGACCGCCGGGGAGCTGTTTTTT. Its protein is CASSPLAGGTAGELFF. The variable domain in full, completed from reference TRBV5-1 and TRBJ2-2, reads KAGVTQTPRYLIKTRGQQVTLSCSPISGHRSVSWYQQTPGQGLQFLFEYFSETQRNKGNFPGRFSGRQFSNSRSEMNVSTLELGDSALYLCASSPLAGGTAGELFFGEGSRLTVL.